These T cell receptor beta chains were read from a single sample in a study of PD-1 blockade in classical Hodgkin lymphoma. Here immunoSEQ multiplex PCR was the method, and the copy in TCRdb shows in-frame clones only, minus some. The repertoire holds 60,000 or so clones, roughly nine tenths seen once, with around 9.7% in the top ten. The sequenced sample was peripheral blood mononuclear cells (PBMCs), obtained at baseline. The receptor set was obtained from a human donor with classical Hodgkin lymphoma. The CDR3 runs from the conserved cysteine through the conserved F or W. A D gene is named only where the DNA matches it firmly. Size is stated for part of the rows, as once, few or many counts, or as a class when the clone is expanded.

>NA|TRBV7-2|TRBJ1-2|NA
CASSLGQLPRGYTF
TGTGCCAGCAGCTTAGGTCAGCTCCCGAGGGGCTACACCTTC
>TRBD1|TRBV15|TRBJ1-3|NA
CATSRDRGRNTIYF
TGTGCCACCAGCAGGGACAGGGGACGAAACACCATATATTTT
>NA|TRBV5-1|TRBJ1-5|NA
CASSLRRPPRGYQPQHF
TGCGCCAGCAGCTTGAGGAGGCCCCCTAGGGGTTATCAGCCCCAGCATTTT
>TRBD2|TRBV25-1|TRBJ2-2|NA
CASSGPLADTNTGELFF
TGTGCCAGCAGTGGCCCCCTAGCGGATACGAACACCGGGGAGCTGTTTTTT
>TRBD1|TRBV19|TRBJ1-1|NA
CASRSGDRQAFF
TGTGCCAGTCGCAGTGGGGACAGGCAAGCTTTCTTT
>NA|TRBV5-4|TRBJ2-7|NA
CASSLRTTSYEQYF
TGTGCCAGCAGCTTGCGGACTACCTCCTACGAGCAGTACTTC
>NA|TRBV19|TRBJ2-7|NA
CASAPGLSYEQYF
TGTGCCAGCGCTCCGGGACTCTCCTACGAGCAGTACTTC
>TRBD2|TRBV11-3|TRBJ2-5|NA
CASSLRGRRKTQYF
TGTGCCAGCAGCCTTCGCGGGAGGCGAAAGACCCAGTACTTC
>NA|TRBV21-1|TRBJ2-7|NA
CASSKDRAYEQYF
TGTGCCAGCAGCAAGGACAGAGCCTACGAGCAGTACTTC
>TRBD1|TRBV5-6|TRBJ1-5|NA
CASTLNRGGNQPQHF
TGTGCCAGCACCCTCAACAGGGGCGGCAATCAGCCCCAGCATTTT
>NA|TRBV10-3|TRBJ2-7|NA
CAISDQTPQQYF
TGTGCCATCAGTGACCAGACACCTCAGCAGTACTTC
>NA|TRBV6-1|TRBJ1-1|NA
CASPGGRGNTEAFF
TGTGCCAGCCCTGGGGGTAGGGGGAACACTGAAGCTTTCTTT
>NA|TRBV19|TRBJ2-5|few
CASSSLDSETQYF
TGTGCCAGTAGTTCTCTGGACTCGGAGACCCAGTACTTC
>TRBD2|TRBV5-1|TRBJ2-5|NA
CASSPGGRQETQYF
TGCGCCAGCAGCCCGGGAGGGAGACAAGAGACCCAGTACTTC
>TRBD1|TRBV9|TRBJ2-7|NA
CASSPKGAGLDEQYF
TGTGCCAGCAGCCCGAAGGGGGCAGGGCTCGACGAGCAGTACTTC
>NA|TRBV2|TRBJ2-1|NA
CASSDRGFGNEQFF
TGTGCCAGCAGTGATCGAGGGTTCGGCAATGAGCAGTTCTTC
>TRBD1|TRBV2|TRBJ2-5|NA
CASSGDRFEETQYF
TGTGCCAGCAGTGGGGACAGGTTCGAAGAGACCCAGTACTTC
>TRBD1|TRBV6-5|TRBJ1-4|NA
CASSYRQGSEKLFF
TGTGCCAGCAGTTATCGACAGGGCTCCGAAAAACTGTTTTTT
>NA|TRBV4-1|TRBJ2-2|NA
CASSQKYGELFF
TGCGCCAGCAGCCAAAAATATGGGGAGCTGTTTTTT
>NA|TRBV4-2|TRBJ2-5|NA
CASSQDGSMETQYF
TGTGCCAGCAGCCAAGACGGGAGTATGGAGACCCAGTACTTC
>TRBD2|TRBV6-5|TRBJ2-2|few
CASRYGGGTGSGELFF
TGTGCCAGCAGATACGGGGGAGGGACTGGGTCCGGGGAGCTGTTTTTT
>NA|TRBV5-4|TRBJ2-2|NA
CASSQGLPANTGELFF
TGTGCCAGCAGCCAGGGACTGCCCGCGAACACCGGGGAGCTGTTTTTT
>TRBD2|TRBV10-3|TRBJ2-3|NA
CAIRGLAGEIDTQYF
TGTGCCATCAGGGGACTAGCGGGAGAAATAGATACGCAGTATTTT